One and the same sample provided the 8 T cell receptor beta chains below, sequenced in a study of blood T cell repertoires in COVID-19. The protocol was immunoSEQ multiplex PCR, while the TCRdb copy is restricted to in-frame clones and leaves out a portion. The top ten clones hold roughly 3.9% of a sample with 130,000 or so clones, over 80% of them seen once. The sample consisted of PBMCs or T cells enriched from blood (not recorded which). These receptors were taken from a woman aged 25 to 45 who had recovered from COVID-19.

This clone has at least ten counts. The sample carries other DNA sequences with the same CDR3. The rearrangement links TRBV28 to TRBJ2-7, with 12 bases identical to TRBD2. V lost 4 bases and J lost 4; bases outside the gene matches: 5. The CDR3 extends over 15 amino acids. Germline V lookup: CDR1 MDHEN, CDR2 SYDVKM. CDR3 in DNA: TGTGCCAGCAGTTCGACTAGCGGGAGACCATACGAGCAGTACTTC. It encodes CASSSTSGRPYEQYF.

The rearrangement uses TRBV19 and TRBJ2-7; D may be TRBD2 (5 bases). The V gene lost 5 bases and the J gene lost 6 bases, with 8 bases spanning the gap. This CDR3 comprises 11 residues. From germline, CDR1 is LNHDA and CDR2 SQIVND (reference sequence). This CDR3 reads CASSSTSEQYF. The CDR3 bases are TGTGCCAGTAGTTCAACTAGCGAGCAGTACTTC.

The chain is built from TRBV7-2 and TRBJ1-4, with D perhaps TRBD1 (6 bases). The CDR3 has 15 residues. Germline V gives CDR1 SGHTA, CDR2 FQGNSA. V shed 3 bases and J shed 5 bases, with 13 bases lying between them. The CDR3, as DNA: TGTGCCAGCAGCTTGCAGGGGTGGTCGAATGAAAAACTGTTTTTT. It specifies CASSLQGWSNEKLFF.

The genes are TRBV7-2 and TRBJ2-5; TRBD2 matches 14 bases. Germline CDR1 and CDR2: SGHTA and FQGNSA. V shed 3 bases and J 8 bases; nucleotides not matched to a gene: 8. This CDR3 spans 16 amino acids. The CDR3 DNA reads TGTGCCAGCAGCTTCCGTCGACTAGCGGGAGGGGGCACCCAGTACTTC. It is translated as CASSFRRLAGGGTQYF.

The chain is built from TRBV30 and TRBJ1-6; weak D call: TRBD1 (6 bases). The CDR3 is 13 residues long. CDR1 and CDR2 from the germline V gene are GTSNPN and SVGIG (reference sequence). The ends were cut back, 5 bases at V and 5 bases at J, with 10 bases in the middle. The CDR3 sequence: CAWQQGNNSPLHF. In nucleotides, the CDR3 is TGTGCCTGGCAACAGGGAAATAATTCACCCCTCCACTTT.

In DNA, the CDR3 is TGCGCCAGCAGCTTGGCGGAGGGAGGTGAGCAGTTCTTC. Residues: CASSLAEGGEQFF. The genes are TRBV5-1 and TRBJ2-1, with D maybe TRBD2 (6 bases). There are 13 residues in the CDR3. V shed 0 bases and J shed 9 bases, with 10 bases lying between them. Per germline, CDR1 SGHRS and CDR2 YFSETQ.

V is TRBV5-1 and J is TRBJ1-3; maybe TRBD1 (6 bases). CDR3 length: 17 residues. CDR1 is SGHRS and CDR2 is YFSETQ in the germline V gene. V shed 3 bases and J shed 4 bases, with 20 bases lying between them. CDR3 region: CASSSSGTQRGGNTIYF. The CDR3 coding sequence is TGCGCCAGCAGCTCCTCCGGGACACAGCGAGGGGGAAACACCATATATTTT.

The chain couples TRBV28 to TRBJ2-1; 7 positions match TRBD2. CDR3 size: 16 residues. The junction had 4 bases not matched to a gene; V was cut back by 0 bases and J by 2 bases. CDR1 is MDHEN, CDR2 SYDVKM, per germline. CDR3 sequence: CASSLWGLAAYNEQFF. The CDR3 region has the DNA TGTGCCAGCAGTTTATGGGGGCTAGCGGCCTACAATGAGCAGTTCTTC.